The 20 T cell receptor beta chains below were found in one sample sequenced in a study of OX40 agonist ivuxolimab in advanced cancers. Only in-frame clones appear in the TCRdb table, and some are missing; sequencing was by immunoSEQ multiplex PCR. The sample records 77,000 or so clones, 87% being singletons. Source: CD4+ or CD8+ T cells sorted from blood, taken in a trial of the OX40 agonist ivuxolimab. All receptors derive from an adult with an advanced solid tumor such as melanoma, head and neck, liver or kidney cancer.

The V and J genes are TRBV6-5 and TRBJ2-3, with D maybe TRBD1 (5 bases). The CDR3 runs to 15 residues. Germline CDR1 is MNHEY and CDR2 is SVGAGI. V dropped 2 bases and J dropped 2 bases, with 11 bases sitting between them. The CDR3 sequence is CASSYKGLVTDTQYF. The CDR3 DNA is TGTGCCAGCAGTTACAAGGGGCTAGTCACAGATACGCAGTATTTT.

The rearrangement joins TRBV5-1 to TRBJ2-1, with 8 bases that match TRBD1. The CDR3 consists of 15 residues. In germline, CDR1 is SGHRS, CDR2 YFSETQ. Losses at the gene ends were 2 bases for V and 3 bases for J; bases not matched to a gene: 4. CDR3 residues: CASSLKQGDYNEQFF. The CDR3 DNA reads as TGCGCCAGCAGCTTAAAACAGGGGGACTACAATGAGCAGTTCTTC.

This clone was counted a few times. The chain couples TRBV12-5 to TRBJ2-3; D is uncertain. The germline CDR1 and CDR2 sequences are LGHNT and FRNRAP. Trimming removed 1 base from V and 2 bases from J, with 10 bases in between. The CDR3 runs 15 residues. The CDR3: CASGLETGFTDTQYF. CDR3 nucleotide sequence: TGTGCTAGTGGTTTGGAGACTGGCTTCACAGATACGCAGTATTTT.

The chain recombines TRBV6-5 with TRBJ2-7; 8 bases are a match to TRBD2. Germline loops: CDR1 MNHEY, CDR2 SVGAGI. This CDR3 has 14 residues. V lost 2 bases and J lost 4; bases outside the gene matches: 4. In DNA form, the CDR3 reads TGTGCCAGCAGTTACGCTAGCGGGCTATACGAGCAGTACTTC. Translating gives CASSYASGLYEQYF.

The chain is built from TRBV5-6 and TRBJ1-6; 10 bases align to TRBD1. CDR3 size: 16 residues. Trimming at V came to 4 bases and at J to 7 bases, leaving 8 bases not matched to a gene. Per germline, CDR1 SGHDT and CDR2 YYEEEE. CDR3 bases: TGTGCCAGCAGCCCCGGGACAGGGGTTAAAAATTCACCCCTCCACTTT. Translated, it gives CASSPGTGVKNSPLHF.

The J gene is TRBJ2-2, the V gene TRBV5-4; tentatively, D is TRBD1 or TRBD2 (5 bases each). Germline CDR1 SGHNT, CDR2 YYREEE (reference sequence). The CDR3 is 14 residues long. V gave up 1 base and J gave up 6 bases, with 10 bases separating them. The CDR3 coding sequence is TGTGCCAGCAGCTTGAATTGGGGGTCCGGGGAGCTGTTTTTT. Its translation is CASSLNWGSGELFF.

The CDR3 nucleotides read TGCGCCAGCAGCTTGGAGACAGGCCCTTTACATTTT. Its translation: CASSLETGPLHF. The chain combines TRBV5-1 with TRBJ1-5; a weak D match, TRBD1 (6 bases). Looked up from germline, CDR1 is SGHRS and CDR2 is YFSETQ. Trimming removed 0 bases at V and 16 bases at J, with 14 bases between. This CDR3 contains 12 residues.

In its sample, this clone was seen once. The chain's CDR3 is CASSIGFQGWEQYF. In DNA, the CDR3 is TGTGCCAGTAGTATAGGGTTCCAGGGCTGGGAGCAGTACTTC. V is TRBV19 and J is TRBJ2-7; tentatively, D is TRBD1 (5 bases). CDR1 LNHDA and CDR2 SQIVND come from the germline V gene (reference sequence). Trimming took off 1 base at V and 7 bases at J, with 14 bases between the two ends. CDR3 length equals 14 residues.

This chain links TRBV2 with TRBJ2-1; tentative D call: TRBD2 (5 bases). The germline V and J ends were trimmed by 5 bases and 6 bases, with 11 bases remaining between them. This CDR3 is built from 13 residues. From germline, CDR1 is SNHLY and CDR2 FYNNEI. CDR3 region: CASSLPRGNEQFF. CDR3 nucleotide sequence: TGTGCCAGCAGTCTTCCCCGGGGCAATGAGCAGTTCTTC.

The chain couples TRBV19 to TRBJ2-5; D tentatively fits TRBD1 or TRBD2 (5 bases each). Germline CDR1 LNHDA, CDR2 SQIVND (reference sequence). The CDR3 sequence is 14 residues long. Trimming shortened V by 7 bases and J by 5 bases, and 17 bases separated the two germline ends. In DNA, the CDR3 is TGTGCCAGTAACACTGGAACAGAGGGGGAGACCCAGTACTTC. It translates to CASNTGTEGETQYF.

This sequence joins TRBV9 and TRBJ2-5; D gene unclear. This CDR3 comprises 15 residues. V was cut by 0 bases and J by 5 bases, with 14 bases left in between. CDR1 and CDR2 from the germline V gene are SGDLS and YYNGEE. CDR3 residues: CASSVEGSRWETQYF. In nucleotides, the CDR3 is TGTGCCAGCAGCGTAGAGGGTTCCCGGTGGGAGACCCAGTACTTC.

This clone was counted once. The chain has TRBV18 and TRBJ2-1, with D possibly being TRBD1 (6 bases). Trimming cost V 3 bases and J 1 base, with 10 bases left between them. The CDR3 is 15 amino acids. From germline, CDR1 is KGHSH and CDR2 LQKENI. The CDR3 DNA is TGTGCCAGCTCACCCAACAGGGCGTCCTACAATGAGCAGTTCTTC. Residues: CASSPNRASYNEQFF.

In DNA, the CDR3 is TGTGCCAGTAGTAGGGAGACGGCCAACTATGGCTACACCTTC. It codes for CASSRETANYGYTF. The V call is TRBV19, the J call TRBJ1-2, with D unclear. The CDR3 runs to 14 residues. Trimming took off 4 bases at V and 2 bases at J, with 11 bases between the two ends. Germline CDR1 is LNHDA and CDR2 is SQIVND (reference sequence).

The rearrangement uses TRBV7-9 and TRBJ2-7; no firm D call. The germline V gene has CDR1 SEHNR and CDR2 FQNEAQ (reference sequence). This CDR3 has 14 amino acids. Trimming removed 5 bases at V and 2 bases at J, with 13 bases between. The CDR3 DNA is TGTGCCAGCAGCCCTCTAGAGGCCCCCTACGAGCAGTACTTC. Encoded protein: CASSPLEAPYEQYF.

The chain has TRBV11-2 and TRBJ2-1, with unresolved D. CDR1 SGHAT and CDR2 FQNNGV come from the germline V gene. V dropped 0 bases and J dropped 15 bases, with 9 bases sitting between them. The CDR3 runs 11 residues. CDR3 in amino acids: CASSLDGRRFF. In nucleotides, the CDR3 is TGTGCCAGCAGCTTAGATGGGCGAAGGTTCTTC.

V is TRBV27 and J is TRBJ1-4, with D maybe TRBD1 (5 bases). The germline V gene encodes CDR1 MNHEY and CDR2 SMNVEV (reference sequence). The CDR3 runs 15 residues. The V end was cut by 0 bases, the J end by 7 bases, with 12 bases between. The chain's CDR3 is CASSLSRGGGEKLFF. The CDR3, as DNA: TGTGCCAGCAGTTTATCTAGGGGTGGCGGTGAAAAACTGTTTTTT. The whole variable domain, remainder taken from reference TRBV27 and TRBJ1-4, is EAQVTQNPRYLITVTGKKLTVTCSQNMNHEYMSWYRQDPGLGLRQIYYSMNVEVTDKGDVPEGYKVSRKEKRNFPLILESPSPNQTSLYFCASSLSRGGGEKLFFGSGTQLSVL.

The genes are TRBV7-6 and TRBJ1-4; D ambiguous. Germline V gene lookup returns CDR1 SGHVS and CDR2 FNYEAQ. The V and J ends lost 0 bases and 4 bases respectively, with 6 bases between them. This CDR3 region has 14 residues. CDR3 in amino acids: CASSLAQNNEKLFF. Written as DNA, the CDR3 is TGTGCCAGCAGCTTAGCACAGAATAATGAAAAACTGTTTTTT.

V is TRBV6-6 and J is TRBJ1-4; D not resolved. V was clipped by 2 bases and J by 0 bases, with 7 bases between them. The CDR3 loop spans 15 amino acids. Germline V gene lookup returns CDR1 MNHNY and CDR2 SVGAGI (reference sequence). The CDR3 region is CASSYTGATNEKLFF. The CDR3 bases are TGTGCCAGCAGTTACACTGGGGCAACTAATGAAAAACTGTTTTTT.

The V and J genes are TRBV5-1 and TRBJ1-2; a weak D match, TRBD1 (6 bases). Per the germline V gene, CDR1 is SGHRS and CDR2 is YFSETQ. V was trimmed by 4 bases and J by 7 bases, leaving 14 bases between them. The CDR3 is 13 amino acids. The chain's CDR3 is CASSAAGAGGYTF. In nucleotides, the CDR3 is TGCGCCAGCAGCGCCGCAGGGGCGGGTGGCTACACCTTC.

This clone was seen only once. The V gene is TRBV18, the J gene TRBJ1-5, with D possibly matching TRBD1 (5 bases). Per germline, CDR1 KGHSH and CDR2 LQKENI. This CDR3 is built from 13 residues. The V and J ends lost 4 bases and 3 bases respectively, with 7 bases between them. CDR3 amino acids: CASSLQDNQPQHF. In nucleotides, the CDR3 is TGTGCCAGCTCACTACAGGACAATCAGCCCCAGCATTTT.